A selection of T cell receptor beta chains follows, all from one sample in a study of shared clonotypes between healthy human individuals. Assay used: immunoSEQ multiplex PCR; TCRdb lists only in-frame clones, some missing. The table lists roughly 200,000 clones, approximately 60% of them singletons. Sequences were obtained from memory CD4+ T cells sorted from blood. The receptor source for this set is a man aged 25-45 years in good health. The CDR3 runs from the conserved cysteine through the conserved F or W. Each record gives: J gene, clone size, CDR3 length, V gene, D gene, CDR3 protein, CDR3 DNA. A D gene is named only where the DNA matches it firmly. Part of the rows lack a size; the others show once, few, many or a class for expanded clones.

j_call: TRBJ2-1; clone_size: -; cdr3_length: 15; v_call: TRBV9; d_call: TRBD2; cdr3_aa: CASSVGGSTYNEQFF; cdr3_nt: TGTGCCAGCAGCGTTGGCGGGAGTACCTACAATGAGCAGTTCTTC
j_call: TRBJ2-1; clone_size: -; cdr3_length: 17; v_call: TRBV4-2; d_call: -; cdr3_aa: CASSQLLGDPVLNEQFF; cdr3_nt: TGTGCCAGCAGCCAACTTTTAGGGGACCCCGTGTTAAATGAGCAGTTCTTC
j_call: TRBJ1-5; clone_size: -; cdr3_length: 15; v_call: TRBV30; d_call: -; cdr3_aa: CAWSVRGWGNQPQHF; cdr3_nt: TGTGCCTGGAGTGTACGTGGCTGGGGCAATCAGCCCCAGCATTTT
j_call: TRBJ2-2; clone_size: once; cdr3_length: 15; v_call: TRBV5-6; d_call: TRBD2; cdr3_aa: CASSLASGRTGELFF; cdr3_nt: TGTGCCAGCAGCTTGGCTAGCGGGAGAACCGGGGAGCTGTTTTTT
j_call: TRBJ2-5; clone_size: few; cdr3_length: 11; v_call: TRBV7-9; d_call: -; cdr3_aa: CASSYEETQYF; cdr3_nt: TGTGCCAGCAGCTACGAGGAGACCCAGTACTTC
j_call: TRBJ2-2; clone_size: once; cdr3_length: 15; v_call: TRBV18; d_call: -; cdr3_aa: CASSEQLANTGELFF; cdr3_nt: TGTGCCAGCTCCGAACAATTAGCGAACACCGGGGAGCTGTTTTTT
j_call: TRBJ1-1; clone_size: -; cdr3_length: 13; v_call: TRBV5-1; d_call: -; cdr3_aa: CASSSPLNTEAFF; cdr3_nt: TGCGCCAGCAGCTCCCCCCTGAACACTGAAGCTTTCTTT
j_call: TRBJ2-6; clone_size: few; cdr3_length: 14; v_call: TRBV18; d_call: -; cdr3_aa: CASSLEGGANVLTF; cdr3_nt: TGTGCCAGCTCGCTAGAAGGCGGGGCCAACGTCCTGACTTTC
j_call: TRBJ2-6; clone_size: -; cdr3_length: 15; v_call: TRBV18; d_call: -; cdr3_aa: CASRGRISGANVLTF; cdr3_nt: TGTGCCAGCCGAGGGCGGATCTCTGGGGCCAACGTCCTGACTTTC
j_call: TRBJ2-2; clone_size: many; cdr3_length: 16; v_call: TRBV9; d_call: -; cdr3_aa: CASSPGTGGRTGELFF; cdr3_nt: TGTGCCAGCAGCCCCGGTACCGGGGGGCGAACCGGGGAGCTGTTTTTT
j_call: TRBJ2-1; clone_size: many; cdr3_length: 17; v_call: TRBV11-2; d_call: TRBD2; cdr3_aa: CASSLARTSGRSGEQFF; cdr3_nt: TGTGCCAGCAGCTTAGCTAGGACTAGCGGGAGATCTGGTGAGCAGTTCTTC
j_call: TRBJ1-1; clone_size: -; cdr3_length: 15; v_call: TRBV18; d_call: -; cdr3_aa: CASSLNSNGNTEAFF; cdr3_nt: TGTGCCAGCTCACTTAACAGTAATGGGAACACTGAAGCTTTCTTT
j_call: TRBJ2-3; clone_size: -; cdr3_length: 12; v_call: TRBV29-1; d_call: TRBD1; cdr3_aa: CSWDRDTDTQYF; cdr3_nt: TGCAGTTGGGACAGGGACACAGATACGCAGTATTTT
j_call: TRBJ2-2; clone_size: -; cdr3_length: 16; v_call: TRBV7-9; d_call: TRBD1; cdr3_aa: CASSHPGQGSSGELFF; cdr3_nt: TGTGCCAGCAGCCACCCCGGACAGGGATCTTCCGGGGAGCTGTTTTTT
j_call: TRBJ2-2; clone_size: -; cdr3_length: 15; v_call: TRBV5-1; d_call: -; cdr3_aa: CASSLDRTNTGELFF; cdr3_nt: TGCGCCAGCAGCTTGGACAGAACGAACACCGGGGAGCTGTTTTTT
j_call: TRBJ2-1; clone_size: -; cdr3_length: 14; v_call: TRBV6-5; d_call: TRBD2; cdr3_aa: CASSYLAGPNEQFF; cdr3_nt: TGTGCCAGCAGTTACCTAGCGGGACCGAATGAGCAGTTCTTC
j_call: TRBJ2-3; clone_size: -; cdr3_length: 18; v_call: TRBV5-1; d_call: -; cdr3_aa: CASSLGVGGNPSTDTQYF; cdr3_nt: TGCGCCAGCAGCTTGGGGGTGGGAGGAAACCCAAGCACAGATACGCAGTATTTT
j_call: TRBJ1-1; clone_size: -; cdr3_length: 13; v_call: TRBV5-5; d_call: -; cdr3_aa: CASRTTLNTEAFF; cdr3_nt: TGTGCCAGCAGAACGACATTGAACACTGAAGCTTTCTTT
j_call: TRBJ2-1; clone_size: -; cdr3_length: 17; v_call: TRBV10-3; d_call: TRBD2; cdr3_aa: CAISAHGGLADYNEQFF; cdr3_nt: TGTGCCATCAGTGCGCATGGGGGACTAGCGGATTACAATGAGCAGTTCTTC
j_call: TRBJ1-2; clone_size: -; cdr3_length: 14; v_call: TRBV28; d_call: -; cdr3_aa: CASSFFARVYGYTF; cdr3_nt: TGTGCCAGCAGTTTCTTTGCCAGGGTTTATGGCTACACCTTC
j_call: TRBJ2-3; clone_size: -; cdr3_length: 15; v_call: TRBV5-1; d_call: TRBD2; cdr3_aa: CASSNSGASTDTQYF; cdr3_nt: TGCGCCAGCAGCAATAGCGGGGCTAGCACAGATACGCAGTATTTT
j_call: TRBJ2-7; clone_size: -; cdr3_length: 13; v_call: TRBV6-1; d_call: -; cdr3_aa: CATRAGQNYEQYF; cdr3_nt: TGTGCCACCAGGGCGGGACAGAACTACGAGCAGTACTTC
j_call: TRBJ2-7; clone_size: -; cdr3_length: 18; v_call: TRBV27; d_call: TRBD2; cdr3_aa: CASSFGTSGSPLAYEQYF; cdr3_nt: TGTGCCAGCAGTTTCGGGACTAGCGGGAGTCCCCTGGCCTACGAGCAGTACTTC
j_call: TRBJ2-7; clone_size: medium-sized; cdr3_length: 12; v_call: TRBV5-6; d_call: -; cdr3_aa: CASSRDIYEQYF; cdr3_nt: TGTGCCAGCAGCCGAGATATCTACGAGCAGTACTTC
j_call: TRBJ2-1; clone_size: once; cdr3_length: 17; v_call: TRBV19; d_call: TRBD1; cdr3_aa: CASSIVVSGTARYEQFF; cdr3_nt: TGTGCCAGTAGTATAGTCGTTTCTGGGACAGCCCGATACGAGCAGTTCTTC
j_call: TRBJ2-4; clone_size: -; cdr3_length: 12; v_call: TRBV14; d_call: TRBD2; cdr3_aa: CASSQDGRVQYF; cdr3_nt: TGTGCCAGCAGCCAAGATGGGAGGGTTCAGTACTTC
j_call: TRBJ2-7; clone_size: -; cdr3_length: 15; v_call: TRBV5-1; d_call: TRBD2; cdr3_aa: CASSLSPGTTYEQYF; cdr3_nt: TGCGCCAGCAGCTTGTCACCAGGGACTACCTACGAGCAGTACTTC
j_call: TRBJ2-1; clone_size: -; cdr3_length: 12; v_call: TRBV14; d_call: TRBD2; cdr3_aa: CASGLAGGPGFF; cdr3_nt: TGTGCCAGCGGACTAGCGGGAGGGCCGGGGTTCTTC
j_call: TRBJ1-5; clone_size: -; cdr3_length: 15; v_call: TRBV28; d_call: -; cdr3_aa: CASSLQRGSIQPQHF; cdr3_nt: TGTGCCAGCAGCCTTCAAAGGGGCTCGATCCAGCCCCAGCATTTT
j_call: TRBJ2-7; clone_size: many; cdr3_length: 16; v_call: TRBV7-8; d_call: TRBD1; cdr3_aa: CASSLGTTGGLGEQYF; cdr3_nt: TGTGCCAGCAGCTTGGGGACAACAGGGGGTCTGGGCGAGCAGTACTTC
j_call: TRBJ2-5; clone_size: -; cdr3_length: 14; v_call: TRBV2; d_call: TRBD2; cdr3_aa: CASSASGMAETQYF; cdr3_nt: TGTGCCAGCAGTGCCAGCGGGATGGCAGAGACCCAGTACTTC
j_call: TRBJ2-1; clone_size: -; cdr3_length: 13; v_call: TRBV27; d_call: -; cdr3_aa: CASSLYPEDEQFF; cdr3_nt: TGTGCCAGCAGTTTATACCCCGAGGATGAGCAGTTCTTC
j_call: TRBJ2-5; clone_size: -; cdr3_length: 9; v_call: TRBV29-1; d_call: -; cdr3_aa: CSVEETQYF; cdr3_nt: TGCAGCGTTGAGGAGACCCAGTACTTC
j_call: TRBJ1-4; clone_size: -; cdr3_length: 16; v_call: TRBV4-3; d_call: -; cdr3_aa: CASSQLLGRGNEKLFF; cdr3_nt: TGCGCCAGCAGCCAACTCCTGGGCCGGGGGAATGAAAAACTGTTTTTT
j_call: TRBJ1-5; clone_size: -; cdr3_length: 12; v_call: TRBV28; d_call: -; cdr3_aa: CASSKGGQPQHF; cdr3_nt: TGTGCCAGCAGTAAAGGGGGTCAGCCCCAGCATTTT
j_call: TRBJ2-5; clone_size: -; cdr3_length: 14; v_call: TRBV11-2; d_call: -; cdr3_aa: CASSLEWDQETQYF; cdr3_nt: TGTGCCAGCAGCTTAGAATGGGACCAAGAGACCCAGTACTTC
j_call: TRBJ2-7; clone_size: -; cdr3_length: 13; v_call: TRBV5-1; d_call: -; cdr3_aa: CASSLQISYEQYF; cdr3_nt: TGCGCCAGCAGCTTACAGATCTCCTACGAGCAGTACTTC
j_call: TRBJ2-7; clone_size: -; cdr3_length: 14; v_call: TRBV10-3; d_call: TRBD2; cdr3_aa: CATGRLADSYEQYF; cdr3_nt: TGTGCCACCGGCCGGCTAGCGGACTCCTACGAGCAGTACTTC
j_call: TRBJ2-3; clone_size: many; cdr3_length: 15; v_call: TRBV11-2; d_call: -; cdr3_aa: CASSQWTRRTDTQYF; cdr3_nt: TGTGCCAGCAGCCAGTGGACCAGACGCACAGATACGCAGTATTTT
j_call: TRBJ1-3; clone_size: -; cdr3_length: 13; v_call: TRBV10-3; d_call: -; cdr3_aa: CAMSPSSGNTIYF; cdr3_nt: TGTGCCATGTCACCCAGCTCTGGAAACACCATATATTTT
j_call: TRBJ1-1; clone_size: few; cdr3_length: 12; v_call: TRBV10-2; d_call: TRBD1; cdr3_aa: CASSHRDSEAFF; cdr3_nt: TGCGCCAGCAGCCACCGGGACAGTGAAGCTTTCTTT
j_call: TRBJ1-4; clone_size: -; cdr3_length: 15; v_call: TRBV7-2; d_call: TRBD1; cdr3_aa: CASSHGTGFGEKLFF; cdr3_nt: TGTGCCAGCAGCCACGGGACAGGATTCGGTGAAAAACTGTTTTTT
j_call: TRBJ1-5; clone_size: -; cdr3_length: 16; v_call: TRBV4-3; d_call: TRBD1; cdr3_aa: CASSQDYPGGDQPQHF; cdr3_nt: TGCGCCAGCAGCCAAGATTATCCAGGGGGCGATCAGCCCCAGCATTTT
j_call: TRBJ1-3; clone_size: few; cdr3_length: 14; v_call: TRBV6-1; d_call: -; cdr3_aa: CASSASESGNTIYF; cdr3_nt: TGTGCCAGCAGTGCCTCGGAATCTGGAAACACCATATATTTT
j_call: TRBJ1-5; clone_size: few; cdr3_length: 14; v_call: TRBV2; d_call: TRBD1; cdr3_aa: CASSEDRGNQPQHF; cdr3_nt: TGTGCCAGCAGTGAGGACAGGGGCAATCAGCCCCAGCATTTT
j_call: TRBJ1-5; clone_size: -; cdr3_length: 14; v_call: TRBV2; d_call: -; cdr3_aa: CASSERAVNQPQHF; cdr3_nt: TGTGCCAGCAGTGAAAGGGCCGTCAATCAGCCCCAGCATTTT
j_call: TRBJ1-5; clone_size: -; cdr3_length: 15; v_call: TRBV9; d_call: -; cdr3_aa: CASSVGPEPYQPQHF; cdr3_nt: TGTGCCAGCAGCGTAGGCCCAGAGCCCTATCAGCCCCAGCATTTT
j_call: TRBJ1-1; clone_size: -; cdr3_length: 19; v_call: TRBV7-3; d_call: TRBD1; cdr3_aa: CASSPRRDRGARMNTEAFF; cdr3_nt: TGTGCCAGCAGCCCTCGCCGGGACAGGGGGGCTCGGATGAACACTGAAGCTTTCTTT
j_call: TRBJ2-7; clone_size: -; cdr3_length: 15; v_call: TRBV7-2; d_call: -; cdr3_aa: CASSLVLPGPHEQYF; cdr3_nt: TGTGCCAGCAGCTTAGTACTGCCTGGGCCCCACGAGCAGTACTTC
j_call: TRBJ2-7; clone_size: -; cdr3_length: 13; v_call: TRBV11-2; d_call: -; cdr3_aa: CASSLGSPVGQYF; cdr3_nt: TGTGCCAGCAGCTTAGGAAGCCCGGTAGGGCAGTACTTC
j_call: TRBJ2-3; clone_size: few; cdr3_length: 13; v_call: TRBV5-4; d_call: -; cdr3_aa: CASSLVGRDTQYF; cdr3_nt: TGTGCCAGCAGCTTGGTAGGGAGAGATACGCAGTATTTT
j_call: TRBJ2-1; clone_size: -; cdr3_length: 15; v_call: TRBV7-9; d_call: TRBD2; cdr3_aa: CASSLRAGDRNEQFF; cdr3_nt: TGTGCCAGCAGCTTACGGGCGGGAGACCGGAATGAGCAGTTCTTC
j_call: TRBJ1-5; clone_size: -; cdr3_length: 15; v_call: TRBV9; d_call: -; cdr3_aa: CASSSGFAGNQPQHF; cdr3_nt: TGTGCCAGCAGTTCAGGGTTCGCGGGGAATCAGCCCCAGCATTTT
j_call: TRBJ2-3; clone_size: -; cdr3_length: 15; v_call: TRBV7-9; d_call: -; cdr3_aa: CASSLAQRGGDTQYF; cdr3_nt: TGTGCCAGCAGCTTGGCGCAGAGAGGAGGAGATACGCAGTATTTT
j_call: TRBJ2-7; clone_size: few; cdr3_length: 13; v_call: TRBV5-1; d_call: TRBD1; cdr3_aa: CASAGQGAGEQYF; cdr3_nt: TGCGCCAGCGCCGGACAGGGGGCGGGCGAGCAGTACTTC